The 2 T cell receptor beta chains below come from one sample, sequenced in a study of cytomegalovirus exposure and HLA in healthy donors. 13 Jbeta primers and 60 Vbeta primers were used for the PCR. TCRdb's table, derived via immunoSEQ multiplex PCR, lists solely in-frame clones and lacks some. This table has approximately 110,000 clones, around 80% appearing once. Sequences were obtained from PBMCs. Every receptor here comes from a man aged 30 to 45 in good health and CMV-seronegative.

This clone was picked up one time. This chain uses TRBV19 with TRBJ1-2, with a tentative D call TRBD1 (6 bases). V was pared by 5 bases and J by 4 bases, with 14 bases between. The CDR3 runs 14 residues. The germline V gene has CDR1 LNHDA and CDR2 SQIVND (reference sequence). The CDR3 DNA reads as TGTGCCAGTAGTCCTGCGGACAGCATCTATGGCTACACCTTC. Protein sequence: CASSPADSIYGYTF.

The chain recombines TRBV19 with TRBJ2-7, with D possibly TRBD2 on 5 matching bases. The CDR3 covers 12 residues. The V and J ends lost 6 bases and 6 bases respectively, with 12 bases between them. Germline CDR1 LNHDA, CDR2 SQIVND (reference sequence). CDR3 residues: CASRGPGSEQYF. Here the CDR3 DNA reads TGTGCCAGTAGAGGGCCTGGGAGCGAGCAGTACTTC. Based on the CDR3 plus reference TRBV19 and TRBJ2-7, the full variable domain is DGGITQSPKYLFRKEGQNVTLSCEQNLNHDAMYWYRQDPGQGLRLIYYSQIVNDFQKGDIAEGYSVSREKKESFPLTVTSAQKNPTAFYLCASRGPGSEQYFGPGTRLTVT.